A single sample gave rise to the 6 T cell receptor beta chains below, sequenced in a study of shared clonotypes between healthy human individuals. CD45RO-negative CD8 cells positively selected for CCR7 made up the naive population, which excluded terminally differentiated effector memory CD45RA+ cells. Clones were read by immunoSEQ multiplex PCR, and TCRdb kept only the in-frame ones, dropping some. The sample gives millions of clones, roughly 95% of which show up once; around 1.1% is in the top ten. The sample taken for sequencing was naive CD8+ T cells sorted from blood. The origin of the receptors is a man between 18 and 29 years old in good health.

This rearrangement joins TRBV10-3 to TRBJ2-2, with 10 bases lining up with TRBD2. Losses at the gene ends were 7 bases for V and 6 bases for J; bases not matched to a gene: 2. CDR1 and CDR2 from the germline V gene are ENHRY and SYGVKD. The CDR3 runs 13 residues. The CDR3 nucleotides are TGTGCCATCAAGGGACTAGCGTCCGGGGAGCTGTTTTTT. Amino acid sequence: CAIKGLASGELFF.

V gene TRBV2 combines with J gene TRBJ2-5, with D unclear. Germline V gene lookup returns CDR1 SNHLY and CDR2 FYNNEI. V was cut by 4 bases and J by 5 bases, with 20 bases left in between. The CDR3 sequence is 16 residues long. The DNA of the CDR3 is TGTGCCAGCAGTGGGCCAGGCGTTGTCGGTAGGGAGACCCAGTACTTC. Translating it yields CASSGPGVVGRETQYF. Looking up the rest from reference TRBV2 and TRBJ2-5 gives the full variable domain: EPEVTQTPSHQVTQMGQEVILRCVPISNHLYFYWYRQILGQKVEFLVSFYNNEISEKSEIFDDQFSVERPDGSNFTLKIRSTKLEDSAMYFCASSGPGVVGRETQYFGPGTRLLVL.

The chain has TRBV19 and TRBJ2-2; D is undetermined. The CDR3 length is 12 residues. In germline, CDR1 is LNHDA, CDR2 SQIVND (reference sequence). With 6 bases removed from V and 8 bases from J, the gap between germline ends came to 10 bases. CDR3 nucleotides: TGTGCCAGTAGCCTTCTCTCGGGGGAGCTGTTTTTT. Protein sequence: CASSLLSGELFF.

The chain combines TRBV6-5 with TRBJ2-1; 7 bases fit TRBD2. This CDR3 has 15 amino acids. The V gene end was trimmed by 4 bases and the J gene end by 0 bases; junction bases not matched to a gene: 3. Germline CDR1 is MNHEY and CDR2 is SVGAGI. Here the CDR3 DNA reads TGTGCCAGCAGTTTAGCGGGCGTCTCCTACAATGAGCAGTTCTTC. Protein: CASSLAGVSYNEQFF.

CDR3 in DNA: TGTGCCTGGAGGGTCAGCGGGAGTAAGTATGAGCAGTTCTTC. Its protein is CAWRVSGSKYEQFF. This sequence joins TRBV30 and TRBJ2-1, with 8 nucleotides matching TRBD2. V was clipped by 3 bases and J by 8 bases; unmatched bases: 9. CDR1 is GTSNPN, CDR2 SVGIG, per germline (reference sequence). This CDR3 has 14 amino acids.

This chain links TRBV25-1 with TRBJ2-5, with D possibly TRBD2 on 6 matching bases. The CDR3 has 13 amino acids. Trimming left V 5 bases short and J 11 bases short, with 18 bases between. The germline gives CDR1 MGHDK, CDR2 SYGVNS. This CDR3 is CASSPWDFEEQYF. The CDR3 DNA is TGTGCCAGCAGTCCCTGGGACTTCGAAGAGCAGTACTTC.